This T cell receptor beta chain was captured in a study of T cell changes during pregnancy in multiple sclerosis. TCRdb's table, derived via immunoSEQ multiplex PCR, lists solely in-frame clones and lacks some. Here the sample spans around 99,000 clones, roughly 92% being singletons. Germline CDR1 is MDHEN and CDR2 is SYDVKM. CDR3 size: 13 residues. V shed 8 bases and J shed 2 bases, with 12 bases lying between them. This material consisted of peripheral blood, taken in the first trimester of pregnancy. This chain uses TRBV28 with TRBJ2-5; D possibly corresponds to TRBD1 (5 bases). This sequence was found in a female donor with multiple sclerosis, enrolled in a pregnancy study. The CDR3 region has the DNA TGTGCCAGCCTCCGGACACTACAAGAGACCCAGTACTTC. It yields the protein CASLRTLQETQYF. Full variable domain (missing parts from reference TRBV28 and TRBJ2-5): DVKVTQSSRYLVKRTGEKVFLECVQDMDHENMFWYRQDPGLGLRLIYFSYDVKMKEKGDIPEGYSVSREKKERFSLILESASTNQTSMYLCASLRTLQETQYFGPGTRLLVL.